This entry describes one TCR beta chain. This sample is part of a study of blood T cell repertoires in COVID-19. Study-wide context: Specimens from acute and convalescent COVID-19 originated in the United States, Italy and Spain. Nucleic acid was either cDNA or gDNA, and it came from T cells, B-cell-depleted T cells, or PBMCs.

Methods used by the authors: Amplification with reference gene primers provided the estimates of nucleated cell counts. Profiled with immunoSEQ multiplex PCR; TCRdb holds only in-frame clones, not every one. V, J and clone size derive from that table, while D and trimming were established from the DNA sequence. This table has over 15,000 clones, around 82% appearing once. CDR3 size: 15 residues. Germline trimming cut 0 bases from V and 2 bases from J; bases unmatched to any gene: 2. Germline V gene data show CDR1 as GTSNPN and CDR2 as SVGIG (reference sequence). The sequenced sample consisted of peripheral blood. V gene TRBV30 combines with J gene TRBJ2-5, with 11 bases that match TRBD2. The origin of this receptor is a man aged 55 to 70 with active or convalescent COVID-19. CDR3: CAWSVGLAGQETQYF. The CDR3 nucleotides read TGTGCCTGGAGTGTCGGACTAGCGGGTCAAGAGACCCAGTACTTC.